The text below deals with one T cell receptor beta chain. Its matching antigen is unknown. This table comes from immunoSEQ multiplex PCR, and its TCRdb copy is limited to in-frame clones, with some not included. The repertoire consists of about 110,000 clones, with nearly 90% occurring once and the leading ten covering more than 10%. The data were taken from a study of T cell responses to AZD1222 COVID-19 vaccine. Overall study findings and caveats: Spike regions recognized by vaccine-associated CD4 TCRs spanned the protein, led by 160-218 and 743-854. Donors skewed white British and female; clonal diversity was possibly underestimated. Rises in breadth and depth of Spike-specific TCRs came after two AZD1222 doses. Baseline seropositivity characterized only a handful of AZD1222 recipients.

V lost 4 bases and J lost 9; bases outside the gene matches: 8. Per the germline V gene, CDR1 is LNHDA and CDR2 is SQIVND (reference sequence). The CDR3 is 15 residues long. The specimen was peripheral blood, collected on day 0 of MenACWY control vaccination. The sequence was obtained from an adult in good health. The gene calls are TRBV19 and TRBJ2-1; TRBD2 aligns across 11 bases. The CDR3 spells CASSTGLAVFGEQFF. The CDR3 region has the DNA TGTGCCAGTAGTACGGGACTAGCGGTCTTCGGTGAGCAGTTCTTC.